This TCR beta chain was captured by sequencing in a study of blood T cell repertoires in COVID-19. CDR1 and CDR2 (germline): SGHVS, FQNEAQ. The CDR3 contains 16 residues. V dropped 1 base and J dropped 3 bases, with 16 bases sitting between them. Measured with immunoSEQ multiplex PCR; TCRdb has only the in-frame clones, and not every one. This sample has about 88,000 clones, with around nine tenths found just once. V usage is TRBV7-8 and J usage is TRBJ2-7, with D perhaps matching TRBD1 (7 bases). The TCR was taken from a woman in her sixties or seventies with COVID-19, enrolled during active disease. The sample consisted of peripheral blood. The CDR3 loop is CASSLVRGAPYYEQYF. In DNA form, the CDR3 reads TGTGCCAGCAGCTTAGTCAGGGGGGCTCCCTACTACGAGCAGTACTTC.